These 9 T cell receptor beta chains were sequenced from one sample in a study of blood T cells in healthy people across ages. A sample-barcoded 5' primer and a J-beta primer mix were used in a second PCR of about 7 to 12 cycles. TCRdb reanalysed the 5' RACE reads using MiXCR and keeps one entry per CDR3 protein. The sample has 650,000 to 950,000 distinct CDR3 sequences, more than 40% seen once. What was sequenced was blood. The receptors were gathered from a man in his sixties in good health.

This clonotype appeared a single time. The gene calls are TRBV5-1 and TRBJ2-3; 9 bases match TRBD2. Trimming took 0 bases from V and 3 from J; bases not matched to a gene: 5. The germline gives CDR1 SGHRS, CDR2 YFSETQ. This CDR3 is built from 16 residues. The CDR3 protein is CASSLEASGITDTQYF. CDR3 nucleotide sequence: TGCGCCAGCAGCTTGGAGGCTAGCGGGATAACAGATACGCAGTATTTT.

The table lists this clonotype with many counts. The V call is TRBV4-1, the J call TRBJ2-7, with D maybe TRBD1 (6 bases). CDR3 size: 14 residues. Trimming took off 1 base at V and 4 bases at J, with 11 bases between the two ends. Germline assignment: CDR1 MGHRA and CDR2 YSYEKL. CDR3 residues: CASSQGGTGYEQYF. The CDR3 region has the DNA TGCGCCAGCAGCCAAGGCGGTACAGGGTACGAGCAGTACTTC.

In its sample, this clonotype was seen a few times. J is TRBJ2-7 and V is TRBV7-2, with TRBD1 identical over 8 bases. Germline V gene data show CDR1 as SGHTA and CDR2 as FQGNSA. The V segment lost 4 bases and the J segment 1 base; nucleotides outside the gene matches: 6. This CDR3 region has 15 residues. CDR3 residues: CASSSRTGRSYEQYF. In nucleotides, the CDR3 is TGTGCCAGCAGCTCCCGGACAGGGCGGTCCTACGAGCAGTACTTC.

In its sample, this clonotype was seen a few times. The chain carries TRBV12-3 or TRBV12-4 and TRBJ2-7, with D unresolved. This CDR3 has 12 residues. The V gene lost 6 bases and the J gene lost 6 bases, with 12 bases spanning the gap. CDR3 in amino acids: CASRNLVGEQYF. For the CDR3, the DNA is TGTGCCAGCAGGAACCTTGTGGGCGAGCAGTACTTC.

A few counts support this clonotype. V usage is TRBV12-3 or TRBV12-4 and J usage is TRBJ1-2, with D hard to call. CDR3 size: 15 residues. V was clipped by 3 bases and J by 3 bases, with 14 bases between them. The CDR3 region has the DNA TGTGCCAGCAGTTTGGAAGGATGGCTGGACTATGGCTACACCTTC. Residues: CASSLEGWLDYGYTF.

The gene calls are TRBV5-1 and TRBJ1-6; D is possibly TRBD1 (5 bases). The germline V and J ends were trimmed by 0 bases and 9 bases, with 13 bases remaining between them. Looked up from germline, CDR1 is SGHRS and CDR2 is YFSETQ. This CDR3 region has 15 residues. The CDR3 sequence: CASSLGGTGGSPLHF. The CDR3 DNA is TGCGCCAGCAGCTTGGGGGGGACCGGGGGTTCACCCCTCCACTTT.

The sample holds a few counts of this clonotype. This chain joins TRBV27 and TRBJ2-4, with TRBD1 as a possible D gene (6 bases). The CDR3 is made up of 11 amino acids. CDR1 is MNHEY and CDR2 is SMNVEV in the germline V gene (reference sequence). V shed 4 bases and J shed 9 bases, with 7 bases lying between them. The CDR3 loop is CASSWGRIQYF. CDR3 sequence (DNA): TGTGCCAGCAGTTGGGGGCGCATTCAGTACTTC.

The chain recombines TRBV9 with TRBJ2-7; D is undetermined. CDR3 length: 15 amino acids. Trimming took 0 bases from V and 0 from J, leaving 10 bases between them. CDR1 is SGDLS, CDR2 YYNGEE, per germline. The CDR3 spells CASSVAPGSSYEQYF. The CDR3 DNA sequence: TGTGCCAGCAGCGTAGCCCCCGGCTCCTCCTACGAGCAGTACTTC.

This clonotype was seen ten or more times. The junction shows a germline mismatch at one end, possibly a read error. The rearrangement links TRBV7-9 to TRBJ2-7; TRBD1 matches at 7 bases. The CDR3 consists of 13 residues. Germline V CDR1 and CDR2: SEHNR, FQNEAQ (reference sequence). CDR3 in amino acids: CASSLGTAYEQYF. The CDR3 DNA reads TGTGCTAGCAGCCTCGGGACAGCCTACGAGCAGTACTTC.